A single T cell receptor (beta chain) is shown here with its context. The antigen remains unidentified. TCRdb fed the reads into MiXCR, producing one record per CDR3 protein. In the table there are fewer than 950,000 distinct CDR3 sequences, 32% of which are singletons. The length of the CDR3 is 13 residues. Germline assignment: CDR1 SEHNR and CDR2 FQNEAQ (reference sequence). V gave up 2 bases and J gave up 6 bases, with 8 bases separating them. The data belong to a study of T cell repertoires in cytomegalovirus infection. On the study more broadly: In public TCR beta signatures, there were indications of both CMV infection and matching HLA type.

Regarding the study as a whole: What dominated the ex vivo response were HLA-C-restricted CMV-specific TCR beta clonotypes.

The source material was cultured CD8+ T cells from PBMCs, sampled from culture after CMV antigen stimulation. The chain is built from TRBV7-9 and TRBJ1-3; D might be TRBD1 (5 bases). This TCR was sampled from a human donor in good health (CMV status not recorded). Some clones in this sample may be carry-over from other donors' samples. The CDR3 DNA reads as TGTGCCAGCAGCTTAAAGGGGAAAAACACCATATATTTT. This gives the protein CASSLKGKNTIYF.